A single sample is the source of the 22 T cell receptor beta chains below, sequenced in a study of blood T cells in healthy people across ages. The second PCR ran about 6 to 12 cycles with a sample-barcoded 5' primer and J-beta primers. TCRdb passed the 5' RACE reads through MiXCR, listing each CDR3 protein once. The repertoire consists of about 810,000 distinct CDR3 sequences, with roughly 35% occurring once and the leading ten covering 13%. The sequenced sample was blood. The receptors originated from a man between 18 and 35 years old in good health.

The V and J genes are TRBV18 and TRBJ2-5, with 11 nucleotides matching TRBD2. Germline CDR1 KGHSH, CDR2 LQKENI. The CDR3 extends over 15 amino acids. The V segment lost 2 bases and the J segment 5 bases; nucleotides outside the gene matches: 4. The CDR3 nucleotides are TGTGCCAGCTCACCAACTAGCGGGAGACGGGAGACCCAGTACTTC. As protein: CASSPTSGRRETQYF.

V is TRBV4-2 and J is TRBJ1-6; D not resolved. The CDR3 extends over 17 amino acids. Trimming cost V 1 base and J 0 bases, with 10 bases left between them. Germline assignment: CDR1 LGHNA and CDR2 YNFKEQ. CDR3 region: CASSQGHLSSYNSPLHF. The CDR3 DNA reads TGTGCCAGCAGCCAAGGGCATCTAAGCTCCTATAATTCACCCCTCCACTTT.

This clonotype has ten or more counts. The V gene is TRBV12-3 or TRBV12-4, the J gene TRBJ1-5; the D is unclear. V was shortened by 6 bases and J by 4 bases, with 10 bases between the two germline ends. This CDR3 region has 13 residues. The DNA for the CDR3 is TGTGCCAGCAGCCCGACGGGGAATCAGCCCCAGCATTTT. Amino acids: CASSPTGNQPQHF.

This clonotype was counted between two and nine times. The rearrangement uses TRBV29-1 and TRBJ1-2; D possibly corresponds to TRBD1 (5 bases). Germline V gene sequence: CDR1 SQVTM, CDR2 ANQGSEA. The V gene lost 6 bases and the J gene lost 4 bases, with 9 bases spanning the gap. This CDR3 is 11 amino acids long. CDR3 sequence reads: CSVGRTYGYTF. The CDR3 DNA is TGCAGCGTGGGACGGACCTATGGCTACACCTTC.

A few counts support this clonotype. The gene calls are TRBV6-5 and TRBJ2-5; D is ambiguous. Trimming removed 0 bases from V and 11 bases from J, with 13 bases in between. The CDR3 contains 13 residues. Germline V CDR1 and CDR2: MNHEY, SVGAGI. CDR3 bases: TGTGCCAGCAGTTACTCTTTGGTTAATGAGCAGTACTTC. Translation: CASSYSLVNEQYF.

The CDR3 bases are TGTGCCAGCAGTCAACAGGTGTTGGCAGGGCAGTTCTTC. Translation: CASSQQVLAGQFF. The chain employs TRBV27 and TRBJ2-1; D may be TRBD1 (5 bases). The CDR3 totals 13 residues. V shed 5 bases and J shed 12 bases, with 17 bases lying between them. Germline CDR1 and CDR2: MNHEY and SMNVEV (reference sequence).

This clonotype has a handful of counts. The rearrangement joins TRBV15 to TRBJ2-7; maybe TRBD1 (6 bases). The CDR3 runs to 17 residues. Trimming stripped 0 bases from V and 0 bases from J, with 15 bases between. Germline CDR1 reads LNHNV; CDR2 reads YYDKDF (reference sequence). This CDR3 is CATSRDGLWTDSYEQYF. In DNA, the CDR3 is TGTGCCACCAGCAGAGATGGTCTTTGGACAGACTCCTACGAGCAGTACTTC.

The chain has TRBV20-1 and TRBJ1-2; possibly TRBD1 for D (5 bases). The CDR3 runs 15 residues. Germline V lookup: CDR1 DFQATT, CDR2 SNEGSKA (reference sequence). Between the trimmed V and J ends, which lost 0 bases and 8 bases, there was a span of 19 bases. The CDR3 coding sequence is TGCAGTGCTAGAGATGGGGCAGCCCCAGTGTGGGGCTACACCTTC. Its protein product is CSARDGAAPVWGYTF.

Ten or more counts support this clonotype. CDR3 coding DNA: TGTGCCAGCACCTCGGGAACGGACAAGGCCACAGATACGCAGTATTTT. It encodes CASTSGTDKATDTQYF. The chain uses TRBV12-3 or TRBV12-4 and TRBJ2-3; either TRBD1 or TRBD2 may fit D (5 bases each). The CDR3 consists of 16 residues. The V end lost 7 bases, the J end lost 2 bases, and 19 bases lay between the germline ends.

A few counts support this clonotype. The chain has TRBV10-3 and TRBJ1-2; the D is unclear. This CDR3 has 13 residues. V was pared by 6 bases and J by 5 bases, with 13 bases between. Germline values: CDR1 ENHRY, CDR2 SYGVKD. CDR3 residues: CAISPNSPYGYTF. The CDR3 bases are TGTGCCATCAGCCCTAACAGCCCTTATGGCTACACCTTC.

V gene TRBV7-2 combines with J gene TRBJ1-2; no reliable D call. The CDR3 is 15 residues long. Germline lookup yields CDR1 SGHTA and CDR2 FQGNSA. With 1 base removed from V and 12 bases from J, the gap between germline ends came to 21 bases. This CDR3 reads CASSLVVTDRPGHTF. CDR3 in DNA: TGTGCCAGCAGCTTAGTAGTGACGGACCGTCCGGGCCACACCTTC.

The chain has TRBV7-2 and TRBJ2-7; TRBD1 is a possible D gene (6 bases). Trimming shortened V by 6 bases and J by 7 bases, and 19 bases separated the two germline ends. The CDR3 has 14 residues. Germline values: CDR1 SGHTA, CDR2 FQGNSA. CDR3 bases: TGTGCCAGCAGTTCCCCGGACAGTTTCGATGAGCAGTACTTC. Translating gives CASSSPDSFDEQYF.

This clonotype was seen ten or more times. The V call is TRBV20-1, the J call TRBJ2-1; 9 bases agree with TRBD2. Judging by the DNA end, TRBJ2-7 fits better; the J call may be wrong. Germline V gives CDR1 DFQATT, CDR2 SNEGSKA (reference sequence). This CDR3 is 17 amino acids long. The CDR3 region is CSALAGGGDVFYNEQYF. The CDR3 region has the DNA TGCAGTGCGTTAGCAGGCGGGGGGGATGTCTTCTACAATGAGCAGTACTTC.

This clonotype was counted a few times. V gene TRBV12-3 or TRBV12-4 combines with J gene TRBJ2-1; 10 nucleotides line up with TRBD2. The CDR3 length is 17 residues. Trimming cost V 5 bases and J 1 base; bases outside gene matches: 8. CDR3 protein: CASSTLAGIPSYNEQFF. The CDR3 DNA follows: TGTGCCAGCAGTACACTAGCGGGGATCCCTTCCTACAATGAGCAGTTCTTC.

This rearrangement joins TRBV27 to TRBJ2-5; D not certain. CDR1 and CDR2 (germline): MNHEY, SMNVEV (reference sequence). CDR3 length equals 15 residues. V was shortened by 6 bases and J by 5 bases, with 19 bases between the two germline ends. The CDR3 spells CASRMMGPSRETQYF. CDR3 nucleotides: TGTGCCAGCAGGATGATGGGCCCCTCCAGGGAGACCCAGTACTTC.

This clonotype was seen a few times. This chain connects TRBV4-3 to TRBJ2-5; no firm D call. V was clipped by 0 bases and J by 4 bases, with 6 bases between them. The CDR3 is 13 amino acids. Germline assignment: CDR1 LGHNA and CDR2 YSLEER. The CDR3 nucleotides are TGCGCCAGCAGCCAAGAACGGGCAGAGACCCAGTACTTC. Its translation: CASSQERAETQYF.

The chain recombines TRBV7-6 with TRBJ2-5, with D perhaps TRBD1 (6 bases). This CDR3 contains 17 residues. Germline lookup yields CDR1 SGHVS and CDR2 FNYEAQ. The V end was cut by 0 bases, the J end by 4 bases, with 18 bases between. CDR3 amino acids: CASSLAAVQGNGETQYF. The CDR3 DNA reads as TGTGCCAGCAGCTTAGCGGCCGTTCAGGGGAATGGAGAGACCCAGTACTTC.

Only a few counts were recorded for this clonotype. The CDR3 DNA sequence: TGTGCCAGCAGCGGGGTGGGTCAGATAGGCGATGAGCAGTTCTTC. Protein sequence: CASSGVGQIGDEQFF. This rearrangement joins TRBV7-9 to TRBJ2-1; no clear D. There are 15 residues in the CDR3. CDR1 and CDR2 from the germline V gene are SEHNR and FQNEAQ (reference sequence). V shed 5 bases and J shed 8 bases, with 19 bases lying between them.

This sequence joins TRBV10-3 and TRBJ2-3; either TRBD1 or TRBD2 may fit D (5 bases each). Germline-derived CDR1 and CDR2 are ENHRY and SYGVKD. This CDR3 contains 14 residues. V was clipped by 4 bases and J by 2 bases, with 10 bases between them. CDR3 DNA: TGTGCCATCAGTGCCTCCGGGGCCACAGATACGCAGTATTTT. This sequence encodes CAISASGATDTQYF.

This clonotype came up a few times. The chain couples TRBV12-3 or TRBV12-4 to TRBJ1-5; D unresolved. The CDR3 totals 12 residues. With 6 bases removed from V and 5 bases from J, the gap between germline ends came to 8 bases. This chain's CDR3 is CASRGNDQPQHF. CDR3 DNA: TGTGCCAGCAGGGGCAATGATCAGCCCCAGCATTTT.

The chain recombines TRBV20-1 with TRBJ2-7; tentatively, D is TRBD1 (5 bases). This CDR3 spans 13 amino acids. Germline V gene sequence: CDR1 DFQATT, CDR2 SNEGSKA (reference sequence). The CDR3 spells CSAPGMGSYEQYF. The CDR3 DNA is TGCAGCGCTCCAGGGATGGGCTCCTACGAGCAGTACTTC.

CDR3 loop: CSVDGASRGGYNLNNEQYF. The DNA for the CDR3 is TGCAGCGTTGATGGGGCTAGTCGGGGGGGCTACAACCTAAACAATGAGCAGTACTTC. The chain couples TRBV29-1 to TRBJ2-5, with 8 bases fitting TRBD2. Germline CDR1 SQVTM, CDR2 ANQGSEA. CDR3 length equals 19 residues. V lost 3 bases and J lost 11; bases outside the gene matches: 29.